This T cell receptor (beta chain) was sequenced during a study of blood T cell repertoires in COVID-19. The data were produced by immunoSEQ multiplex PCR, yet TCRdb's version contains in-frame clones alone and is incomplete. The data show about 300,000 clones, over 85% seen once. The germline gives CDR1 LGHNA, CDR2 YNFKEQ. CDR3 length: 15 amino acids. J gave up 2 bases and V 3 bases, and 6 bases lay outside the gene matches. The sequenced sample was peripheral blood. The V and J genes are TRBV4-2 and TRBJ2-7; the match to TRBD2 covers 8 bases. This clonotype was sampled from a woman in her 30s with COVID-19, enrolled during active disease. CDR3 residues: CASSQAGGLPYEQYF. The CDR3, as DNA: TGTGCCAGCAGCCAGGCGGGGGGCCTTCCCTACGAGCAGTACTTC.